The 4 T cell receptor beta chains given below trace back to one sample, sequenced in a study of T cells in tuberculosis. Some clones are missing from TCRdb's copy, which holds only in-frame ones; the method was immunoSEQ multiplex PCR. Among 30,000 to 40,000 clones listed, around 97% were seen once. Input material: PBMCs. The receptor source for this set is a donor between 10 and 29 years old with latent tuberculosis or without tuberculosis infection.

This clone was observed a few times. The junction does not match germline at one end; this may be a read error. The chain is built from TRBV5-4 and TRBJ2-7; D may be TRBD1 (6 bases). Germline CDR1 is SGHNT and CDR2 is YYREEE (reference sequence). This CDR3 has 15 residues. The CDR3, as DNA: TGTGCCAGTAGCTTGGATCCACAGGGATCCTACGAGCAGTACTTC. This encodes CASSLDPQGSYEQYF.

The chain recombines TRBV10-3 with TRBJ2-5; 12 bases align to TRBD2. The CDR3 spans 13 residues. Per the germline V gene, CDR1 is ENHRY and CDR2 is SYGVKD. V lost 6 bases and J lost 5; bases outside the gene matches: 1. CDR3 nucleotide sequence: TGTGCCATCAGAGGGACTAGCGGGGAGACCCAGTACTTC. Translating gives CAIRGTSGETQYF.

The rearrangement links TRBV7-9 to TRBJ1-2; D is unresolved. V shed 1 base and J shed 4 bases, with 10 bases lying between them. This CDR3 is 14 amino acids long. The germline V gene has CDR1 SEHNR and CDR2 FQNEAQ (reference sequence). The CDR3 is CASSLGSQTYGYTF. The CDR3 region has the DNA TGTGCCAGCAGCTTAGGGTCACAGACCTATGGCTACACCTTC. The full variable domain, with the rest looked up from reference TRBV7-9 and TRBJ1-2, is DTGVSQNPRHKITKRGQNVTFRCDPISEHNRLYWYRQTLGQGPEFLTYFQNEAQLEKSRLLSDRFSAERPKGSFSTLEIQRTEQGDSAMYLCASSLGSQTYGYTFGSGTRLTVV.

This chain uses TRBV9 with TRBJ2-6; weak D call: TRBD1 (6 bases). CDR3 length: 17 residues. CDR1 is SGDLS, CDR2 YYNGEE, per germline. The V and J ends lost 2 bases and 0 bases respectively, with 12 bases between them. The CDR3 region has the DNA TGTGCCAGCAGCGTGCAGGGGAGAAACTCTGGGGCCAACGTCCTGACTTTC. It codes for CASSVQGRNSGANVLTF. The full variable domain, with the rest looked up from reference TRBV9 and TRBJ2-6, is DSGVTQTPKHLITATGQRVTLRCSPRSGDLSVYWYQQSLDQGLQFLIQYYNGEERAKGNILERFSAQQFPDLHSELNLSSLELGDSALYFCASSVQGRNSGANVLTFGAGSRLTVL.